The source of this T cell receptor (beta chain) is a study of T-cell memory formation after mild COVID-19. CDR3 length: 14 amino acids. The V end was cut by 3 bases, the J end by 8 bases, with 13 bases between. Ten or more counts support this clonotype. TCRdb reprocessed the 5' RACE reads with MiXCR, giving one entry per CDR3 protein. The sample consists of about 34,000 distinct CDR3 sequences, 7% to 8% of them appearing once. The receptor's source is a young man who had mild COVID-19 (a few samples of this study predate the infection). Cell type and time point are not known. This chain links TRBV12-3 or TRBV12-4 with TRBJ1-4; the D gene is possibly TRBD1 (6 bases). Input material: PBMCs or a T cell subset sorted from them (not recorded which). CDR3 sequence reads: CASSFAGDGEKLFF. DNA of the CDR3: TGTGCCAGCAGTTTCGCAGGGGACGGGGAAAAACTGTTTTTT.